This entry lists 19 T cell receptor beta chains sequenced from one sample in a study of OX40 agonist ivuxolimab in advanced cancers. The protocol was immunoSEQ multiplex PCR, while the TCRdb copy is restricted to in-frame clones and leaves out a portion. The sample has tens of thousands of clones; 94% are singletons. Material: CD4+ or CD8+ T cells sorted from blood, obtained in a trial of the OX40 agonist ivuxolimab. These receptors all come from an adult with an advanced solid tumor such as melanoma, head and neck, liver or kidney cancer.

The DNA for the CDR3 is TGCGCCAGCAGCTGGGGACAGGGGGAAGAGACCCAGTACTTC. Encoded protein: CASSWGQGEETQYF. The rearrangement uses TRBV5-1 and TRBJ2-5; 11 nucleotides match TRBD1. V lost 3 bases and J lost 3; bases outside the gene matches: 1. Germline V CDR1 and CDR2: SGHRS, YFSETQ. This CDR3 is 14 amino acids long.

The CDR3 is CATSRDGRMSSYEQYF. The CDR3 nucleotides read TGTGCCACCAGCAGAGATGGCCGGATGAGCTCCTACGAGCAGTACTTC. The genes are TRBV15 and TRBJ2-7; D not certain. Trimming took off 0 bases at V and 0 bases at J, with 12 bases between the two ends. This CDR3 comprises 16 residues. Germline CDR1 reads LNHNV; CDR2 reads YYDKDF (reference sequence).

The chain links TRBV27 to TRBJ1-1; D not certain. The CDR3 runs to 14 residues. Trimming pared 0 bases from V and 3 bases from J, leaving 8 bases between. Looked up from germline, CDR1 is MNHEY and CDR2 is SMNVEV (reference sequence). DNA of the CDR3: TGTGCCAGCAGTTTATCCTGGGAGTACACTGAAGCTTTCTTT. It is translated as CASSLSWEYTEAFF.

The J gene is TRBJ1-4, the V gene TRBV4-1, with D unclear. The CDR3 contains 15 residues. V was trimmed by 4 bases and J by 2 bases, leaving 11 bases between them. Germline-derived CDR1 and CDR2 are MGHRA and YSYEKL. CDR3 nucleotide sequence: TGCGCCAGCAGCCGCTACCCCGGGACTAATGAAAAACTGTTTTTT. The encoded protein is CASSRYPGTNEKLFF.

Only one count was recorded for this clone. The chain employs TRBV30 and TRBJ2-4, with 10 positions matching TRBD1. CDR3 length: 18 residues. CDR1 is GTSNPN and CDR2 is SVGIG in the germline V gene (reference sequence). Trimming removed 0 bases from V and 0 bases from J; junction bases left unmatched: 8. The CDR3 sequence is CAWSVGTGARVAKNIQYF. CDR3 DNA: TGTGCCTGGAGTGTAGGGACAGGGGCCCGGGTAGCCAAAAACATTCAGTACTTC.

The genes are TRBV15 and TRBJ2-4; no clear D gene. Germline values: CDR1 LNHNV, CDR2 YYDKDF (reference sequence). V was pared by 8 bases and J by 5 bases, with 13 bases between. CDR3 size: 13 residues. The CDR3 loop is CATHGPAENIQYF. CDR3 DNA: TGTGCCACCCACGGACCCGCCGAAAACATTCAGTACTTC.

The V and J genes are TRBV19 and TRBJ1-5; 12 bases map to TRBD1. V dropped 4 bases and J dropped 6; count of bases not matched to a gene: 13. Germline CDR1 is LNHDA and CDR2 is SQIVND (reference sequence). CDR3 length equals 18 residues. In DNA form, the CDR3 reads TGTGCCAGTAGTACACTCCGGGACAGGGGGCGCGGTGGTCAGCCCCAGCATTTT. It codes for CASSTLRDRGRGGQPQHF.

This chain connects TRBV28 to TRBJ2-2; a possible D gene is TRBD2 (6 bases). The germline V gene encodes CDR1 MDHEN and CDR2 SYDVKM. The CDR3 loop spans 16 amino acids. Deletions cut 0 bases from V and 2 bases from J, with 10 bases between. The DNA for the CDR3 is TGTGCCAGCAGTTTATGGCGGGACCCAAACACCGGGGAGCTGTTTTTT. It is translated as CASSLWRDPNTGELFF.

CDR3 in amino acids: CASSLGTSGTVSYEQYF. The CDR3 bases are TGTGCCAGCAGCTTAGGGACTAGCGGGACCGTCTCCTACGAGCAGTACTTC. V and J are TRBV5-4 and TRBJ2-7; TRBD2 agrees at 13 bases. The CDR3 spans 17 residues. V was pared by 2 bases and J by 0 bases, with 5 bases of the junction left unmatched. Germline V gene data show CDR1 as SGHNT and CDR2 as YYREEE (reference sequence).

V usage is TRBV9 and J usage is TRBJ2-1; 7 positions match TRBD2. The J segment lost 8 bases and the V segment lost 2 bases, leaving 10 bases of the junction unmatched. Germline CDR1 SGDLS, CDR2 YYNGEE. The CDR3 spans 15 residues. The CDR3 protein is CASSVGTIRYDEQFF. The CDR3 region has the DNA TGTGCCAGCAGCGTCGGGACTATTCGGTATGATGAGCAGTTCTTC.

The gene calls are TRBV5-4 and TRBJ1-2; a possible D gene is TRBD1 (5 bases). Germline V gene data show CDR1 as SGHNT and CDR2 as YYREEE (reference sequence). V was shortened by 0 bases and J by 5 bases, with 11 bases between the two germline ends. The CDR3 consists of 14 residues. The CDR3 reads CASSLVGTAYGYTF. CDR3 in DNA: TGTGCCAGCAGCTTGGTTGGGACGGCTTATGGCTACACCTTC.

This chain joins TRBV27 and TRBJ2-7, with D perhaps matching TRBD1 (6 bases). The CDR3 runs 13 residues. Trimming took 3 bases from V and 5 from J, leaving 11 bases between them. CDR1 is MNHEY and CDR2 is SMNVEV in the germline V gene (reference sequence). The CDR3 sequence: CASSLPNRDEQYF. CDR3 in DNA: TGTGCCAGCAGTTTGCCAAACAGGGACGAGCAGTACTTC.

The genes are TRBV28 and TRBJ2-7, with a weak D call TRBD1 (6 bases). The V end lost 1 base, the J end lost 6 bases, and 10 bases lay between the germline ends. Germline V CDR1 and CDR2: MDHEN, SYDVKM. This CDR3 has 13 amino acids. CDR3: CASSLLQGVEQYF. The CDR3 DNA follows: TGTGCCAGCAGTTTATTACAGGGAGTCGAGCAGTACTTC.

This clone has only one observation. The chain links TRBV29-1 to TRBJ2-1, with 7 bases fitting TRBD1. J was trimmed by 0 bases and V by 6 bases; bases with no gene match: 17. Germline CDR1 and CDR2: SQVTM and ANQGSEA. The CDR3 extends over 18 amino acids. The CDR3 DNA sequence: TGCAGCGTAAGGTTGGACAGGATAGGCCTGAGCTCCTACAATGAGCAGTTCTTC. Protein: CSVRLDRIGLSSYNEQFF.

This chain joins TRBV5-1 and TRBJ1-5; a possible D gene is TRBD1 (5 bases). CDR1 and CDR2 from the germline V gene are SGHRS and YFSETQ. V lost 0 bases, J lost 0 bases, and 13 bases lay in between. This CDR3 has 17 amino acids. The chain's CDR3 is CASSLAQGGDSNQPQHF. In nucleotides, the CDR3 is TGCGCCAGCAGCTTGGCGCAGGGAGGGGATAGCAATCAGCCCCAGCATTTT. Drawing the rest from reference TRBV5-1 and TRBJ1-5, the complete variable domain is KAGVTQTPRYLIKTRGQQVTLSCSPISGHRSVSWYQQTPGQGLQFLFEYFSETQRNKGNFPGRFSGRQFSNSRSEMNVSTLELGDSALYLCASSLAQGGDSNQPQHFGDGTRLSIL.

The chain employs TRBV4-3 and TRBJ2-2, with TRBD2 as a possible D gene (6 bases). The CDR3 covers 17 residues. CDR1 is LGHNA and CDR2 is YSLEER in the germline V gene. V was pared by 0 bases and J by 6 bases, with 17 bases between. The CDR3 bases are TGCGCCAGCAGCCAAGACCTGACAGTGACGGGGGCCGGGGAGCTGTTTTTT. Translating gives CASSQDLTVTGAGELFF.

The V call is TRBV4-2, the J call TRBJ2-7, with D possibly being TRBD1 (6 bases). This CDR3 has 16 residues. Germline CDR1 and CDR2: LGHNA and YNFKEQ. V was pared by 0 bases and J by 3 bases, with 15 bases between. Here the CDR3 reads CASSQEGASGFYEQYF. The CDR3 DNA reads TGTGCCAGCAGCCAAGAGGGGGCCTCGGGTTTCTACGAGCAGTACTTC.

The V gene is TRBV7-2, the J gene TRBJ2-1, with 10 bases that match TRBD2. V shed 1 base and J 3 bases; nucleotides not matched to a gene: 9. The CDR3 spans 18 residues. Per the germline V gene, CDR1 is SGHTA and CDR2 is FQGNSA. CDR3 region: CASSLEGASGRFYNEQFF. The CDR3 DNA reads as TGTGCCAGCAGCTTAGAAGGGGCTAGCGGGAGATTCTACAATGAGCAGTTCTTC.

This chain links TRBV6-6 with TRBJ2-7; maybe TRBD1 (7 bases). Germline values: CDR1 MNHNY, CDR2 SVGAGI (reference sequence). The CDR3 covers 15 residues. Trimming took off 11 bases at V and 2 bases at J, with 22 bases between the two ends. In DNA, the CDR3 is TGTGCCCGCGAGACAGGACCAGGGGGGCCCTACGAGCAGTACTTC. Amino acids: CARETGPGGPYEQYF.